This section outlines one T cell receptor (beta chain) sequence together with its context. Its specificity is not known. CDR1 and CDR2 (germline): KGHSH, LQKENI. This CDR3 region has 13 residues. Trimming cost V 3 bases and J 7 bases, with 9 bases left between them. This sample is part of a study of T cell responses to AZD1222 COVID-19 vaccine. General study points: Baseline serostatus was positive in only a handful of AZD1222 recipients. The study sampled repertoires only after the peak T cell response. Donors in the cohort were predominantly white British and more often female, and clonal diversity was possibly underestimated.

Assay: immunoSEQ multiplex PCR; the TCRdb copy retains only in-frame clones and omits some. The table shows tens of thousands of clones, with 92% occurring only once. J is TRBJ1-4 and V is TRBV18; D remains ambiguous. The sequencing used peripheral blood, collected 28 days after the second AZD1222 dose. The receptor was derived from an adult who received the AZD1222 COVID-19 vaccine. This CDR3 is CASSPSEGEKLFF. For the CDR3, the DNA is TGTGCCAGCTCACCCTCCGAGGGTGAAAAACTGTTTTTT.